Listed here are 18 T cell receptor beta chains from one sample, sequenced in a study of T-cell memory formation after mild COVID-19. Each CDR3 protein gets one entry after TCRdb re-called the 5' RACE reads with MiXCR. This sample has 150,000 to 200,000 distinct CDR3 sequences, with 25% to 40% found just once. The sequenced sample consisted of PBMCs or a T cell subset sorted from them (not recorded which). These receptors were taken from an adult woman who had mild COVID-19 (a few samples of this study predate the infection). Cell type and time point are not known.

The V gene is TRBV7-9, the J gene TRBJ2-7, with D unresolved. Germline loops: CDR1 SEHNR, CDR2 FQNEAQ (reference sequence). CDR3 length: 15 amino acids. With 5 bases removed from V and 7 bases from J, the gap between germline ends came to 21 bases. The CDR3: CASSLGPAWAQEQYF. Here the CDR3 DNA reads TGTGCCAGCAGCCTAGGACCAGCGTGGGCTCAAGAGCAGTACTTC.

The sample holds one count of this clonotype. The gene calls are TRBV11-3 and TRBJ1-1; 7 positions agree with TRBD1. Losses at the gene ends were 1 base for V and 10 bases for J; bases not matched to a gene: 6. CDR3 size: 13 residues. Germline V lookup: CDR1 SGHNT, CDR2 YENEEA. CDR3 sequence: CASSLGTGAAAFF. The CDR3 nucleotides read TGTGCCAGCAGCTTAGGTACAGGGGCTGCAGCTTTCTTT.

This clonotype was seen only a few times. The chain combines TRBV6-2 or TRBV6-3 with TRBJ1-1; D is unclear. With 5 bases removed from V and 7 bases from J, the gap between germline ends came to 20 bases. The germline V gene encodes CDR1 MNHEY and CDR2 SVGEGT. This CDR3 has 15 amino acids. The CDR3, as DNA: TGTGCCAGCAGTCCCCCTTTTACGGAGACTCTTGAAGCTTTCTTT. This translates into CASSPPFTETLEAFF.

The rearrangement uses TRBV4-1 and TRBJ1-1; unclear D gene. Germline V gene data show CDR1 as MGHRA and CDR2 as YSYEKL. V gave up 5 bases and J gave up 1 base, with 11 bases separating them. The CDR3 covers 14 residues. CDR3 sequence: CASSSPSRNTEAFF. The CDR3 nucleotides are TGCGCCAGCAGCTCACCCTCCAGGAACACTGAAGCTTTCTTT.

This clonotype was found a few times. The gene calls are TRBV6-4 and TRBJ2-3; D uncertain. Germline lookup yields CDR1 MRHNA and CDR2 SNTAGT. The ends were cut back, 6 bases at V and 0 bases at J, with 7 bases in the middle. This CDR3 is built from 13 residues. Here the CDR3 DNA reads TGTGCCAGCAGCGCCGACAGCACAGATACGCAGTATTTT. It yields the protein CASSADSTDTQYF.

CDR3 coding DNA: TGCGCCAGCAGCTTGGGGACAGGTTCCGCTTACGAGCAGTACTTC. Translated, it gives CASSLGTGSAYEQYF. This chain uses TRBV5-1 with TRBJ2-7; 7 nucleotides agree with TRBD1. The germline CDR1 and CDR2 sequences are SGHRS and YFSETQ. This CDR3 spans 15 amino acids. V lost 0 bases, J lost 4 bases, and 7 bases stayed unmatched.

This clonotype was found a few times. This chain connects TRBV5-1 to TRBJ2-3, with TRBD1 as a possible D gene (7 bases). CDR1 and CDR2 (germline): SGHRS, YFSETQ. There are 18 residues in the CDR3. With 0 bases removed from V and 2 bases from J, the gap between germline ends came to 19 bases. CDR3 nucleotides: TGCGCCAGCAGCTTGGCCAAGATAGCAGGGGGGCTCACAGATACGCAGTATTTT. It yields the protein CASSLAKIAGGLTDTQYF.

The chain employs TRBV6-1 and TRBJ1-1; D is unclear. V lost 2 bases, J lost 1 base, and 5 bases lay in between. The CDR3 sequence is 13 residues long. Germline CDR1 and CDR2: MNHNS and SASEGT. The DNA for the CDR3 is TGTGCCAGCAGTGAATCTTGGAACACTGAAGCTTTCTTT. Protein: CASSESWNTEAFF.

This clonotype was observed a few times. The J gene is TRBJ2-5, the V gene TRBV20-1; 10 bases fit TRBD2. V dropped 3 bases and J dropped 5; count of bases not matched to a gene: 6. The CDR3 covers 14 residues. The V gene's germline CDR1 is DFQATT and CDR2 SNEGSKA (reference sequence). The CDR3 protein is CSARGTSATETQYF. CDR3 in DNA: TGCAGTGCTAGGGGGACTAGCGCCACGGAGACCCAGTACTTC.

This rearrangement joins TRBV20-1 to TRBJ2-2; maybe TRBD2 (5 bases). The germline V gene encodes CDR1 DFQATT and CDR2 SNEGSKA (reference sequence). Between the trimmed V and J ends, which lost 0 bases and 9 bases, there was a span of 14 bases. CDR3 length equals 14 residues. The CDR3 region is CSARDLAKPRELFF. CDR3 bases: TGCAGTGCTAGAGATTTAGCGAAACCAAGGGAGCTGTTTTTT.

The chain joins TRBV7-2 to TRBJ1-1; 7 nucleotides align to TRBD1. Germline V gene sequence: CDR1 SGHTA, CDR2 FQGNSA. Trimming removed 1 base from V and 2 bases from J; junction bases left unmatched: 4. This CDR3 comprises 15 residues. CDR3 DNA sequence: TGTGCCAGCAGCTTAGGGACAGGAATAAACACTGAAGCTTTCTTT. Its protein is CASSLGTGINTEAFF.

The chain couples TRBV7-2 to TRBJ2-1, with TRBD2 identical over 14 bases. V dropped 1 base and J dropped 8; count of bases not matched to a gene: 4. This CDR3 contains 16 residues. Per the germline V gene, CDR1 is SGHTA and CDR2 is FQGNSA. The CDR3 loop is CASSLEGLAGADEQFF. In nucleotides, the CDR3 is TGTGCCAGCAGCTTAGAGGGACTAGCGGGAGCCGATGAGCAGTTCTTC.

The chain joins TRBV7-9 to TRBJ2-1; D is ambiguous. The germline gives CDR1 SEHNR, CDR2 FQNEAQ (reference sequence). The CDR3 has 13 residues. V lost 5 bases to trimming and J lost 8 bases, with 13 bases between them. Here the CDR3 DNA reads TGTGCCAGCAGCCCCGCCGGCAGCTATGAGCAGTTCTTC. Amino acids: CASSPAGSYEQFF.

The chain employs TRBV12-3 or TRBV12-4 and TRBJ2-2; 8 bases agree with TRBD2. The CDR3 length is 14 residues. The junction had 7 bases not matched to a gene; V was cut back by 8 bases and J by 5 bases. This chain's CDR3 is CASGRGGYTGELFF. DNA for the CDR3: TGTGCCAGCGGTCGGGGGGGCTATACCGGGGAGCTGTTTTTT.

This clonotype was seen only a few times. The genes are TRBV2 and TRBJ2-2; D not certain. Trimming took off 8 bases at V and 2 bases at J, with 9 bases between the two ends. This CDR3 is built from 13 residues. Per germline, CDR1 SNHLY and CDR2 FYNNEI. The CDR3 is CASGVLNTGELFF. The CDR3 nucleotides are TGTGCCAGCGGGGTGTTAAACACCGGGGAGCTGTTTTTT.

This clonotype came up many times. The chain is built from TRBV6-6 and TRBJ2-7; D gene ambiguous. The V and J ends lost 2 bases and 4 bases respectively, with 9 bases between them. The CDR3 runs 13 residues. CDR1 and CDR2 from the germline V gene are MNHNY and SVGAGI (reference sequence). The CDR3 DNA follows: TGTGCCAGCAGTTACGAGTGGATGTACGAGCAGTACTTC. Translating it yields CASSYEWMYEQYF.

The rearrangement joins TRBV5-1 to TRBJ1-1; no firm D call. Germline lookup yields CDR1 SGHRS and CDR2 YFSETQ. V gave up 0 bases and J gave up 0 bases, with 12 bases separating them. This CDR3 region has 16 residues. The CDR3 nucleotides are TGCGCCAGCAGCTTGGCAGAAGTTGGACTGAACACTGAAGCTTTCTTT. Residues: CASSLAEVGLNTEAFF.

The chain has TRBV5-1 and TRBJ2-1; no clear D. The CDR3 is 13 residues long. V lost 2 bases and J lost 8, with 11 bases in between. The germline V gene encodes CDR1 SGHRS and CDR2 YFSETQ. Written as DNA, the CDR3 is TGCGCCAGCAGCTTTCGGCCTCTCGATGAGCAGTTCTTC. Its protein is CASSFRPLDEQFF.